The 4 T cell receptor beta chains listed next were all sequenced from one sample in a study of vaccination and CD4 T cells after COVID-19. Scientists ran DNA taken from cultured CD4+ T cells through the Oncomine TCR Beta short-read assay for sequencing. TCRdb ran MiXCR on the PCR reads and lists one entry per CDR3 protein. The table lists roughly 20,000 distinct CDR3 sequences, roughly 46% of them singletons, with 3% in the top ten. Described treatment: approximately 10-day PBMC culture with coronavirus spike peptide pools or control peptides (ViraFEST assay). No antigens are known for them. The specimen comprised CD4+ T cells from blood, cultured in vitro, sampled after SARS-CoV-2 vaccination. Receptors originate from a human donor who had recovered from COVID-19.

In this sample, this clonotype turned up a few times. V and J are TRBV5-4 and TRBJ1-2, with D tentatively TRBD1 (6 bases). CDR1 and CDR2 (germline): SGHNT, YYREEE (reference sequence). The CDR3 sequence is 13 residues long. V was clipped by 1 base and J by 4 bases, with 8 bases between them. CDR3 nucleotides: TGTGCCAGCAGCTTGACAGGGACCTATGGCTACACCTTC. This gives the protein CASSLTGTYGYTF.

The chain links TRBV27 to TRBJ2-5; possibly TRBD1 or TRBD2 for D (5 bases each). Germline assignment: CDR1 MNHEY and CDR2 SMNVEV (reference sequence). The CDR3 sequence is 15 residues long. V was trimmed by 5 bases and J by 1 base, leaving 14 bases between them. The chain's CDR3 is CASSPRDGSQETQYF. In DNA, the CDR3 is TGTGCCAGCAGTCCGAGGGACGGCTCCCAAGAGACCCAGTACTTC.

J is TRBJ1-1 and V is TRBV28; the D gene is possibly TRBD1 (5 bases). Per the germline V gene, CDR1 is MDHEN and CDR2 is SYDVKM. V lost 6 bases and J 1 base, leaving 12 bases between the germline ends. CDR3 length: 14 residues. The CDR3 nucleotides are TGTGCCAGCAGGAGGGGTGGGTCGAACACTGAAGCTTTCTTT. Translated: CASRRGGSNTEAFF.

This chain links TRBV7-2 with TRBJ1-5, with 12 bases lining up with TRBD1. CDR3 length: 19 residues. Looked up from germline, CDR1 is SGHTA and CDR2 is FQGNSA. The V and J ends lost 4 bases and 0 bases, in that order; junction bases with no gene match: 10. The CDR3: CASSYKPGQGAISNQPQHF. CDR3 DNA sequence: TGTGCCAGCAGCTATAAACCGGGACAGGGGGCCATTAGCAATCAGCCCCAGCATTTT.